This TCR beta chain was sequenced during a study of response to subunit inactivated influenza vaccine. General study findings and limits: Researchers suggested that each seasonal influenza vaccination recruits few new T cells.

The CDR3 consists of 14 residues. Germline CDR1 reads DFQATT; CDR2 reads SNEGSKA (reference sequence). The V gene lost 2 bases and the J gene lost 3 bases, with 13 bases spanning the gap. TCRdb analysed the RT-PCR reads with MiXCR anew, one entry per CDR3 protein. Found here are fewer than 700,000 distinct CDR3 sequences, 13% of them singletons; the top ten hold over 10%. Comment on this clonotype: Its antigen is currently unknown.

The input for sequencing was PBMCs from blood, taken about 40 days after vaccination. The sequence derives from a man aged 50 or older who received an inactivated influenza vaccine. The V and J genes are TRBV20-1 and TRBJ1-2; maybe TRBD1 (5 bases). The DNA of the CDR3 is TGCAGTGCTAGACCCCCGGGACGAGACTATGGCTACACCTTC. This codes for CSARPPGRDYGYTF.